This TCR beta chain was observed in a study of OX40 agonist ivuxolimab in advanced cancers. Whole-study context: Cancers in dose escalation were hepatocellular, melanoma, renal cell and head and neck.

In its sample, this clone was seen a few times. The antigen is not known. General observations from the study: More expanded clones were seen, on average, in CD8+ T cells than in CD4+.

J lost 3 bases, V lost 7 bases, and 7 bases had no gene match. Germline V gives CDR1 GTSNPN, CDR2 SVGIG (reference sequence). This CDR3 spans 13 amino acids. Some clones are missing from TCRdb's copy, which holds only in-frame ones; the method was immunoSEQ multiplex PCR. The profile shows 80,000 or so clones, over 85% of them singletons. Blood was sampled at baseline, cycle 4 day 1, and cycle 7 day 1. The source material was CD4+ or CD8+ T cells sorted from blood, sampled in a trial of the OX40 agonist ivuxolimab. V is TRBV30 and J is TRBJ2-7; TRBD1 agrees at 9 bases. The sequence derives from an adult with an advanced solid tumor such as melanoma, head and neck, liver or kidney cancer. The CDR3 sequence is CASRDRVLYEQYF. The CDR3 nucleotides are TGTGCCTCCCGGGACAGGGTCCTCTACGAGCAGTACTTC.